These 24 T cell receptor beta chains were sequenced from one sample in a study of identical twins. One entry per CDR3 protein, called by TCRdb with MiXCR from the 5' RACE reads. Of about 530,000 distinct CDR3 sequences in the sample, about a fifth were seen once. These records were also assigned to another study, of yellow fever vaccine responses in identical twins.

Sample: CD4+ T cells sorted from blood. These receptors were collected from a woman aged 18-30 years in good health.

V is TRBV27 and J is TRBJ2-5; TRBD1 agrees at 8 bases. V shed 5 bases, J shed 9 bases, and the junction held 11 bases outside the gene matches. The CDR3 length is 14 residues. Germline CDR1 reads MNHEY; CDR2 reads SMNVEV (reference sequence). The CDR3 here is CASSDQGATASQYF. CDR3 nucleotides: TGTGCCAGCAGTGATCAGGGGGCTACGGCGTCCCAGTACTTC.

The genes are TRBV6-1 and TRBJ2-2, with a tentative D call TRBD1 (5 bases). Germline V gives CDR1 MNHNS, CDR2 SASEGT. CDR3 size: 15 residues. Trimming removed 6 bases at V and 4 bases at J, with 15 bases between. Written as DNA, the CDR3 is TGTGCCAGCAGCCTCAGGGTATTGGGCACCGGGGAGCTGTTTTTT. Protein sequence: CASSLRVLGTGELFF.

V gene TRBV7-2 combines with J gene TRBJ2-5; D call uncertain. The CDR3 has 16 amino acids. CDR1 and CDR2 from the germline V gene are SGHTA and FQGNSA. Trimming pared 3 bases from V and 2 bases from J, leaving 16 bases between. The chain's CDR3 is CASSLRGRNYQETQYF. Here the CDR3 DNA reads TGTGCCAGCAGCTTGAGAGGTCGTAACTATCAAGAGACCCAGTACTTC.

The rearrangement joins TRBV28 to TRBJ2-7, with D maybe TRBD2 (7 bases). The V end lost 3 bases, the J end lost 2 bases, and 14 bases lay between the germline ends. The CDR3 spans 15 residues. CDR1 is MDHEN and CDR2 is SYDVKM in the germline V gene. The CDR3 DNA reads as TGTGCCAGCAGTTTCGGGGGGACAAAAGCCTACGAGCAGTACTTC. Translated, it gives CASSFGGTKAYEQYF.

This clonotype was counted between two and nine times. The chain links TRBV2 to TRBJ2-3, with D uncertain. Germline-derived CDR1 and CDR2 are SNHLY and FYNNEI. The CDR3 sequence is 14 residues long. The V gene lost 2 bases and the J gene lost 4 bases, with 10 bases spanning the gap. Here the CDR3 DNA reads TGTGCCAGCAGTGAACTAGTTTGGTCAGATACGCAGTATTTT. It specifies CASSELVWSDTQYF.

This chain uses TRBV12-3 or TRBV12-4 with TRBJ2-7; D ambiguous. V lost 6 bases and J lost 0, with 21 bases in between. This CDR3 has 17 amino acids. The CDR3 DNA sequence: TGTGCCAGCAGCAAAGTATTGGCGTCCCCGTACTCCTACGAGCAGTACTTC. Its translation is CASSKVLASPYSYEQYF.

CDR3: CASSLGSGGLQETQYF. Here the CDR3 DNA reads TGCGCCAGCAGCTTGGGTAGCGGGGGCCTTCAAGAGACCCAGTACTTC. The V gene is TRBV5-1, the J gene TRBJ2-5; 9 bases match TRBD2. Trimming took 0 bases from V and 2 from J; bases not matched to a gene: 5. The CDR3 totals 16 residues. Per the germline V gene, CDR1 is SGHRS and CDR2 is YFSETQ.

CDR3 sequence reads: CASSYTTSGNTIYF. CDR3 nucleotide sequence: TGTGCCAGCAGTTACACAACTTCTGGAAACACCATATATTTT. The V call is TRBV6-5, the J call TRBJ1-3; D unresolved. Trimming cost V 2 bases and J 1 base, with 6 bases left between them. The CDR3 consists of 14 residues. The germline V gene has CDR1 MNHEY and CDR2 SVGAGI.

The rearrangement joins TRBV7-2 to TRBJ2-7, with 7 bases fitting TRBD2. The J segment lost 1 base and the V segment lost 5 bases, leaving 2 bases of the junction unmatched. The CDR3 runs to 13 residues. The germline CDR1 and CDR2 sequences are SGHTA and FQGNSA. This chain's CDR3 is CASSGLGSYEQYF. The CDR3 DNA is TGTGCCAGCAGCGGACTAGGGTCCTACGAGCAGTACTTC.

The chain recombines TRBV14 with TRBJ2-1, with a possible D match to TRBD1 (6 bases). The length of the CDR3 is 14 residues. Trimming stripped 4 bases from V and 6 bases from J, with 13 bases between. Germline V gene lookup returns CDR1 SGHDN and CDR2 FVKESK. CDR3 in DNA: TGTGCCAGCAGCCCCTGGGGGCACGGCAATGAGCAGTTCTTC. Translating it yields CASSPWGHGNEQFF.

The chain is built from TRBV3-1 and TRBJ2-7, with D possibly matching TRBD1 (5 bases). Trimming pared 2 bases from V and 3 bases from J, leaving 14 bases between. This CDR3 comprises 15 residues. Germline lookup yields CDR1 LGHDT and CDR2 YNNKEL (reference sequence). The CDR3 sequence: CASSQSLRGHYEQYV. The DNA for the CDR3 is TGTGCCAGCAGCCAATCGTTAAGGGGCCACTACGAGCAGTACGTC.

Comments on this clonotype: Compared with germline, one end of the junction differs, possibly owing to a read error. The chain is built from TRBV27 and TRBJ2-1; 12 bases are a match to TRBD2. Germline lookup yields CDR1 MNHEY and CDR2 SMNVEV (reference sequence). The CDR3 runs to 17 residues. The CDR3 here is CASSPRLAGELSNGQFF. CDR3 DNA: TGTGCCAGCAGCCCCCGACTAGCGGGAGAGTTAAGCAATGGGCAGTTCTTC.

The table lists this clonotype with a few counts. The rearrangement links TRBV29-1 to TRBJ2-2; 11 nucleotides agree with TRBD2. The CDR3 contains 14 residues. V lost 6 bases, J lost 6 bases, and 6 bases stayed unmatched. In germline, CDR1 is SQVTM, CDR2 ANQGSEA. The chain's CDR3 is CSVLAGDVPGELFF. Written as DNA, the CDR3 is TGCAGCGTACTAGCGGGAGACGTGCCCGGGGAGCTGTTTTTT.

This clonotype was counted ten times or more. The rearrangement joins TRBV5-1 to TRBJ2-1; 7 nucleotides agree with TRBD2. This CDR3 has 17 amino acids. The germline V gene encodes CDR1 SGHRS and CDR2 YFSETQ. The V and J ends lost 0 bases and 0 bases, in that order; junction bases with no gene match: 6. The CDR3 loop is CASSLAGTTSSYNEQFF. The CDR3 DNA follows: TGCGCCAGCAGCTTGGCCGGGACTACCAGCTCCTACAATGAGCAGTTCTTC.

The V and J genes are TRBV12-3 or TRBV12-4 and TRBJ2-3; D is undetermined. The V and J ends lost 1 base and 0 bases respectively, with 11 bases between them. The CDR3 is 16 residues long. The DNA of the CDR3 is TGTGCCAGCAGTTTAGGGGTCGGTACTAGCACAGATACGCAGTATTTT. It codes for CASSLGVGTSTDTQYF.

This chain joins TRBV20-1 and TRBJ1-4; 7 bases map to TRBD1. The CDR3 runs to 14 residues. The V gene's germline CDR1 is DFQATT and CDR2 SNEGSKA (reference sequence). Trimming removed 7 bases from V and 0 bases from J; junction bases left unmatched: 5. The CDR3, as DNA: TGCAGTGGACAGGGCCTCGCAACTAATGAAAAACTGTTTTTT. Protein sequence: CSGQGLATNEKLFF.

This clonotype was found a few times. The V and J genes are TRBV7-9 and TRBJ2-2; D unresolved. The V end lost 5 bases, the J end lost 6 bases, and 10 bases lay between the germline ends. Germline V gene lookup returns CDR1 SEHNR and CDR2 FQNEAQ (reference sequence). The CDR3 is 13 amino acids. The CDR3 DNA reads TGTGCCAGCAGCCCCGGCCCCTCCGGGGAGCTGTTTTTT. This sequence encodes CASSPGPSGELFF. Combining the CDR3 with reference TRBV7-9 and TRBJ2-2 gives the whole variable domain DTGVSQNPRHKITKRGQNVTFRCDPISEHNRLYWYRQTLGQGPEFLTYFQNEAQLEKSRLLSDRFSAERPKGSFSTLEIQRTEQGDSAMYLCASSPGPSGELFFGEGSRLTVL.

The chain recombines TRBV11-3 with TRBJ1-6; 7 bases align to TRBD1. Germline CDR1 and CDR2: SGHNT and YENEEA. J was trimmed by 5 bases and V by 2 bases; bases with no gene match: 3. CDR3 length: 15 amino acids. CDR3 nucleotide sequence: TGTGCCAGCAGCTTATCCAGGGGGGATAATTCACCCCTCCACTTT. Its protein is CASSLSRGDNSPLHF.

The chain links TRBV24-1 to TRBJ2-3, with D tentatively TRBD2 (5 bases). This CDR3 comprises 13 residues. The ends were cut back, 6 bases at V and 7 bases at J, with 13 bases in the middle. Germline values: CDR1 KGHDR, CDR2 SFDVKD. The CDR3 reads CATSTSGSNTQYF. The CDR3 DNA is TGTGCCACCAGTACAAGCGGAAGCAATACGCAGTATTTT.

V is TRBV12-3 or TRBV12-4 and J is TRBJ2-1; a possible D gene is TRBD2 (6 bases). This CDR3 is built from 16 residues. Deletions cut 6 bases from V and 4 bases from J, with 19 bases between. The CDR3 region has the DNA TGTGCCAGCAGCCCACAGATGGGGACTTCATACAATGAGCAGTTCTTC. This sequence encodes CASSPQMGTSYNEQFF.

This clonotype was counted a few times. The rearrangement uses TRBV11-2 and TRBJ2-5; D is ambiguous. CDR1 is SGHAT and CDR2 is FQNNGV in the germline V gene. The germline V and J ends were trimmed by 1 base and 5 bases, with 17 bases remaining between them. This CDR3 region has 16 residues. The CDR3 is CASSLVPPGTGETQYF. The CDR3 nucleotides are TGTGCCAGCAGCTTAGTGCCCCCGGGTACGGGCGAGACCCAGTACTTC.

This clonotype was observed a handful of times. V gene TRBV5-1 combines with J gene TRBJ2-2, with D possibly matching TRBD2 (6 bases). The germline CDR1 and CDR2 sequences are SGHRS and YFSETQ. V dropped 5 bases and J dropped 7 bases, with 18 bases sitting between them. This CDR3 comprises 15 residues. CDR3 in amino acids: CASRENTGEFGELFF. The CDR3 DNA sequence: TGCGCCAGCAGGGAGAATACGGGGGAGTTCGGGGAGCTGTTTTTT.

This clonotype was observed a few times. The chain combines TRBV6-1 with TRBJ2-2; 9 positions match TRBD1. CDR1 is MNHNS and CDR2 is SASEGT in the germline V gene. There are 14 residues in the CDR3. Germline trimming cut 6 bases from V and 4 bases from J; bases unmatched to any gene: 3. DNA for the CDR3: TGTGCCAGCAGGGGGACAGGGACCACCGGGGAGCTGTTTTTT. Its translation: CASRGTGTTGELFF.

There are a few counts of this clonotype. The chain links TRBV4-1 to TRBJ2-1; 8 nucleotides align to TRBD2. After removal of 4 bases from V and 8 bases from J, the junction contained 4 bases not matched to a gene. Per the germline V gene, CDR1 is MGHRA and CDR2 is YSYEKL. CDR3 length: 13 residues. DNA of the CDR3: TGCGCCAGCAGCCTCCCGGGGGGGGATGAGCAGTTCTTC. Protein sequence: CASSLPGGDEQFF.